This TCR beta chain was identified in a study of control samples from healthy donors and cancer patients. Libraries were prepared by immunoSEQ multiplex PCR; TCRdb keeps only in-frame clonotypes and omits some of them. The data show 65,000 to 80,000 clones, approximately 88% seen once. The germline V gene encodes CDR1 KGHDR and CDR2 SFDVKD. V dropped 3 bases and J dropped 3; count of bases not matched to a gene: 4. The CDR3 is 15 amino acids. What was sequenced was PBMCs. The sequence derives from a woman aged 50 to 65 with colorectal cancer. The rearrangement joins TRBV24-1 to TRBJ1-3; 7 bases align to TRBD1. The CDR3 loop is CATSDAGGDGNTIYF. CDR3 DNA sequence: TGTGCCACCAGTGATGCAGGGGGAGATGGAAACACCATATATTTT.